The sequence of this T cell receptor (beta chain) was determined in a study of molecular identifiers for immune sequencing clone quantification. Overall study context: Replicate experiments divided RNA from around 20,000 or 100,000 naive CD8 cells into five parts and sequenced four.

The CDR3 is 17 residues long. Trimming at V came to 7 bases and at J to 3 bases, leaving 16 bases not matched to a gene. Looked up from germline, CDR1 is SGHTA and CDR2 is FQGNSA. Each CDR3 protein is one row after TCRdb ran MiXCR on the PCR reads. There are about 510,000 distinct CDR3 sequences in the sample; around 21% occur only once, and around 0.86% lies in the top ten. A word on this clonotype: Antigen: not known. This may come from a read error, since a much larger clone is one base off. The conserved phenylalanine or tryptophan is not found at the CDR3 terminus, so this likely reflects a read error.

As CD8+CD4-CCR7+CD45RA+ cells, naive CD8 T cells were sorted. Findings of the study overall: In naive cells, under 1% of molecules belonged to clones above 20 RNA copies, against over 99% in effector cells.

The sequenced sample was naive CD8+ T cells from blood, with Jurkat cell RNA spiked in. This sample's subset: FACS-sorted CD8+CD4-CCR7+CD45RA+ naive T cells. The TCR was taken from a human donor in good health. Some libraries in this study had Jurkat cell RNA spiked in. V and J are TRBV7-2 and TRBJ2-3, with TRBD2 matching over 7 bases. The CDR3 DNA reads TGTGCCAGCAAAACGACCTCAGCGGGGCCCATTACAGATACGCAGTATTGT. Translation gives CASKTTSAGPITDTQYC.